In this sample, the clone carrying this T cell receptor (beta chain) turned up a few times. The target antigen is unknown. Replicate sorted-subset PCRs were loaded with 150 to 200 ng DNA, about 28,000 T cell genomes. Original processing notes: Quality scores were absent from the junction-only immunoSEQ sequences, so filtering differed. TCRdb's copy holds only in-frame clones and misses some; the assay was immunoSEQ multiplex PCR. V, J and clone size were drawn from that table, and D and trimming were deduced from the DNA. The sample has more than 200,000 clones; approximately 70% are singletons. The CDR3 runs 14 residues. Germline CDR1 reads SGHDT; CDR2 reads YYEEEE. The ends were cut back, 4 bases at V and 5 bases at J, with 15 bases in the middle. This entry comes from a study of shared clonotypes between healthy human individuals. Study-level findings and limits: Among non-shared clonotypes, generation probabilities were lower than among those shared by all four donors.

This TCR came from a man aged 25-40 years in good health. The rearrangement joins TRBV5-6 to TRBJ2-5; D call uncertain. The sequenced sample consisted of memory CD4+ T cells sorted from blood. Subset of the sample: CD45RA-negative fraction. DNA for the CDR3: TGTGCCAGCAGCAGCCCTTCGGGTATTGAGACCCAGTACTTC. Protein product: CASSSPSGIETQYF.